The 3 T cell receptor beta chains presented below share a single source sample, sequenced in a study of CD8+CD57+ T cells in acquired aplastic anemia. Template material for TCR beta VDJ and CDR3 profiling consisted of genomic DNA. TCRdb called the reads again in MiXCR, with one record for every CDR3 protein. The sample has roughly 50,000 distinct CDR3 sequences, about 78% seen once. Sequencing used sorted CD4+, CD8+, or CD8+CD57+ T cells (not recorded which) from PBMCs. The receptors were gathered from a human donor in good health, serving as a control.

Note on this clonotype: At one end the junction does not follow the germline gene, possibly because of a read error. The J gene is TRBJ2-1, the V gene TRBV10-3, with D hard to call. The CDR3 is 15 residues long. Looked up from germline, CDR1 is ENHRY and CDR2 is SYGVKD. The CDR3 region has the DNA TGTGCCATCAGTGAGCAGTTACTCTCCTACAATGAGCAGTTTTTC. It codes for CAISEQLLSYNEQFF.

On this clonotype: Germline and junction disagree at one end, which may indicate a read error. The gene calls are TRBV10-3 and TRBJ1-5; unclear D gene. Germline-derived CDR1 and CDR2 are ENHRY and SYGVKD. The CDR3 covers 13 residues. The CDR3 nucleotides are TGTGCCAGCAGTTTCCGCAGCAATCAGCCCCAGCATTTT. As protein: CASSFRSNQPQHF.

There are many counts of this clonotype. The CDR3 nucleotides are TGTGCCAGCAAGACAGGCATGAACACTGAAGCTTTCTTT. As protein: CASKTGMNTEAFF. V gene TRBV13 combines with J gene TRBJ1-1, with D perhaps matching TRBD1 (6 bases). CDR3 length: 13 amino acids. The germline V and J ends were trimmed by 7 bases and 0 bases, with 9 bases remaining between them. Germline V gene data show CDR1 as PRHDT and CDR2 as FYEKMQ (reference sequence).